These T cell receptor beta chains were read from a single sample in a study of control samples from healthy donors and cancer patients. Profiled with immunoSEQ multiplex PCR; TCRdb holds only in-frame clones, not every one. This sample carries around 40,000 clones, around 93% of them seen once, and the ten largest clones take roughly 23%. Sequenced: PBMCs. The receptor source for this set is a woman in her thirties or forties with head and neck cancer. Both conserved end residues are part of each CDR3. D genes are given only for firm matches. Expanded clones get a size class; other rows say once, few or many, or leave the size out.

NA	once	TRBV9	TRBJ2-1	TGTGCCAGCAGCGCCTCTTCGAGCGGGGAGCAGTTCTTC	CASSASSSGEQFF
NA	NA	TRBV6-5	TRBJ1-1	TGTGCCAGCAGTTACTCAGGGAGGAGGACTGAAGCTTTCTTT	CASSYSGRRTEAFF
TRBD2	NA	TRBV5-4	TRBJ2-7	TGTGCCAGCAGTGCAGCGGGGGGGCTACGCGAGCAGTACTTC	CASSAAGGLREQYF
TRBD2	NA	TRBV19	TRBJ2-3	TGTGCCAGTAGGGGGACACGCAGCGGGGGTTCTGCTAGCACAGATACGCAGTATTTT	CASRGTRSGGSASTDTQYF
TRBD1	NA	TRBV5-5	TRBJ2-7	TGTGCCAGCAGACTAGGACAGGGCCCCTACGAGCAGTACTTC	CASRLGQGPYEQYF
NA	NA	TRBV4-2	TRBJ1-2	TGTGCCAGCAGCCAAGACCCCAGGGAGAGAGGCGGCTACACCTTC	CASSQDPRERGGYTF
NA	NA	TRBV19	TRBJ1-4	TGTGCCAGTAGTCCTCTGCCAGCAACTAATGAAAAACTGTTTTTT	CASSPLPATNEKLFF
NA	NA	TRBV27	TRBJ1-1	TGTGCCAGCAGTTTTTTTAGCAGGGACAACACTGAAGCTTTCTTT	CASSFFSRDNTEAFF
NA	NA	TRBV10-3	TRBJ1-5	TGTGCCATCGGAGAGGGACTGAGCAATCAGCCCCAGCATTTT	CAIGEGLSNQPQHF
TRBD1	NA	TRBV5-1	TRBJ1-1	TGCGCCAGCAGCCAGGGGGCGCGGACTTTCTTT	CASSQGARTFF
NA	once	TRBV27	TRBJ2-7	TGTGCCAGCACCGCTGGGGAGGGGGCCGCCCGCGAGCAGTACTTC	CASTAGEGAAREQYF
NA	NA	TRBV5-4	TRBJ2-1	TGTGCGTTTTCGGGGTACAATGAGCAGTTCTTC	CAFSGYNEQFF
TRBD1	NA	TRBV5-1	TRBJ1-1	TGCGCCAGCAGCTTGGGACAGGGGCCGACGAACACTGAAGCTTTCTTT	CASSLGQGPTNTEAFF
TRBD1	NA	TRBV4-1	TRBJ1-3	TGCGCCAGCAGCCCGTTCGGACAGGGGTCTGGAAACACCATATATTTT	CASSPFGQGSGNTIYF
NA	NA	TRBV7-9	TRBJ2-1	TGTGCCAGCAGCTTCCCGCAAGGGGGTAACTCCTACAATGAGCAGTTCTTC	CASSFPQGGNSYNEQFF
TRBD2	NA	TRBV7-8	TRBJ2-1	TGTGCCAGCAGCTTGGGGATATTCGCGGGAGGGTCCTACAATGAGCAGTTCTTC	CASSLGIFAGGSYNEQFF
NA	few	TRBV19	TRBJ1-1	TGTGCCAGTACCCCCGCGATCCAGAACACTGAAGCTTTCTTT	CASTPAIQNTEAFF
NA	NA	TRBV6-6	TRBJ1-6	TGTGCCAGCAGTTACTCGAGGGACTATAATTCACCCCTCCACTTT	CASSYSRDYNSPLHF
TRBD2	few	TRBV4-1	TRBJ2-7	TGCGCCAGCAGCGAGCGTCGGATCGGCGGGAGGGCTGAGAGCTCCTACGAGCAGTACTTC	CASSERRIGGRAESSYEQYF
NA	few	TRBV3-1/TRBV3-2	TRBJ2-7	TGTGCCAGCAGCCTAAGACGGTCTTTGGGACTGCCTAGCTACGAGCAGTACTTC	CASSLRRSLGLPSYEQYF
NA	NA	TRBV6-4	TRBJ2-3	TGTGCCAGCAGTGCCTCCCCAGCGGCCCTGATCACAGATACGCAGTATTTT	CASSASPAALITDTQYF
TRBD2	NA	TRBV5-1	TRBJ2-7	TGCGCCAGCAGCGCTTCTAGCGGGGGGCCATACGAGCAGTACTTC	CASSASSGGPYEQYF
TRBD2	few	TRBV5-1	TRBJ2-7	TGCGCCAGCAGCCCGGGACTAGCGGGAGCCTACGAGCAGTACTTC	CASSPGLAGAYEQYF
TRBD2	NA	TRBV6-2/TRBV6-3	TRBJ2-1	TGTGCCAGCAGTCTGATGGGAAGCGGGAGTCCCTACAATGAGCAGTTCTTC	CASSLMGSGSPYNEQFF
NA	few	TRBV3-1/TRBV3-2	TRBJ2-1	TGTGCCAGCAGCCAAGCCCGAGCAAATAGCCGCTCTTCCTACAATGAGCAGTTCTTC	CASSQARANSRSSYNEQFF
TRBD1	NA	TRBV19	TRBJ1-2	TGTGCCAGTACCCCAATGGGGGGACAGGGGGCGTCGGCCTATGGCTACACCTTC	CASTPMGGQGASAYGYTF
TRBD2	NA	TRBV3-1/TRBV3-2	TRBJ2-1	TGTGCCAGTGCGTTCGGGAGGGCCAGTGGTGAGCAGTTCTTC	CASAFGRASGEQFF
NA	NA	TRBV28	TRBJ2-3	TGTGCCAGCAGTTTAGCGGGGTTAGGCACAGATACGCAGTATTTT	CASSLAGLGTDTQYF
NA	NA	TRBV28	TRBJ1-5	TGTGCCAGTACAGGGATGATCAATCAGCCCCAGCATTTT	CASTGMINQPQHF
NA	NA	TRBV2	TRBJ2-1	TGTGCCAGCAGCGGGGGCCGGGCGGCGTACAATGAGCAGTTCTTC	CASSGGRAAYNEQFF
NA	once	TRBV18	TRBJ2-1	TGTGCCAGCTCACCGGGCTACTCCTACAATGAGCAGTTCTTC	CASSPGYSYNEQFF
NA	NA	TRBV30	TRBJ1-6	TGTGCCTGGAGCCTCCAAAGGCAATCACCCCTCCACTTT	CAWSLQRQSPLHF
TRBD1	NA	TRBV11-2	TRBJ2-7	TGTGCCAGCAGCTCCAGGGGGACGGCGTACGAGCAGTACTTC	CASSSRGTAYEQYF
NA	NA	TRBV28	TRBJ2-3	TGTGCCAGCAGCCCCCCTCCTCAGGATACGCAGTATTTT	CASSPPPQDTQYF
NA	NA	TRBV5-4	TRBJ1-1	TGTGCCAGCAGCTTGCCCAAAGGGGGGTTTGACACTGAAGCTTTCTTT	CASSLPKGGFDTEAFF
NA	NA	TRBV5-1	TRBJ2-2	TGCGCCAGCGGGGGAGGGCCAGGGGACACCGGGGAGCTGTTTTTT	CASGGGPGDTGELFF
TRBD2	NA	TRBV14	TRBJ2-3	TGTGCCAGCAGCCCACCCGCCGGGACTAGACAGTATTTT	CASSPPAGTRQYF
TRBD2	NA	TRBV5-8	TRBJ2-1	TGTGCCAGCAGCCTCTGGACTAGCGGGGGTCGGAATGAGCAGTTCTTC	CASSLWTSGGRNEQFF
NA	NA	TRBV11-3	TRBJ2-2	TGTGCCAGCAGCTTCTGGGGCACCGGGGAGCTGTTTTTT	CASSFWGTGELFF
NA	NA	TRBV10-3	TRBJ2-1	TGTGCCACCAATGATCGGGGGTCGGATGAGCAGTTCTTC	CATNDRGSDEQFF
NA	NA	TRBV5-5	TRBJ2-7	TGTGCCAGCAGCTTAGGACAGAGCTCCTACGAGCAGTACTTC	CASSLGQSSYEQYF
TRBD1	NA	TRBV18	TRBJ1-2	TGTGCCAGCTCACTCCGGGACAGGGGAGATGGCTACACCTTC	CASSLRDRGDGYTF
NA	NA	TRBV6-5	TRBJ1-4	TGTGCCAGCAGTTACATTCAGGGAGGGCAACTGTTTTTT	CASSYIQGGQLFF
TRBD2	NA	TRBV4-1	TRBJ2-7	TGCGCCAGCAGCCAAAGGCTCGCGGGAGAGGCACACGAGCAGTACTTC	CASSQRLAGEAHEQYF
NA	NA	TRBV5-6	TRBJ1-4	TGTGCCAGCAGCACGGAAAGGCCGAATGAAAAACTGTTTTTT	CASSTERPNEKLFF
NA	NA	TRBV5-1	TRBJ1-1	TGCGCCAGCAGCTTTACAACAGGATCGAACACTGAAGCTTTCTTT	CASSFTTGSNTEAFF
NA	NA	TRBV5-1	TRBJ1-2	TGCGCCAGCAGCTTGGGGGGAATCGCTAACTATGGCTACACCTTC	CASSLGGIANYGYTF
NA	once	TRBV12-3/TRBV12-4	TRBJ1-6	TGTGCCAGCAGTGGGCCACGGAATTCACCCCTCCACTTT	CASSGPRNSPLHF
NA	NA	TRBV19	TRBJ2-7	TGTGCCAGTAGTATAGGGAATAGCTTCTACGAGCAGTACTTC	CASSIGNSFYEQYF
TRBD1	NA	TRBV3-1/TRBV3-2	TRBJ1-2	TGTGCCAGCAGCCATTCAGGTCCCAGGGGGCGCGAAGGCTACACCTTC	CASSHSGPRGREGYTF
NA	NA	TRBV18	TRBJ1-1	TGTGCCAGCTCACCCGACTGGGACACTGAAGCTTTCTTT	CASSPDWDTEAFF
TRBD2	NA	TRBV6-5	TRBJ2-2	TGTGCCAGCAGTTCCTACAGCGGGAGCTCCGGGGAGCTGTTTTTT	CASSSYSGSSGELFF
NA	NA	TRBV4-1	TRBJ2-7	TGCGCCAGCACCCTCCGACGGGCAGGGGAGGGGGCCAGTGAGCAGTACTTC	CASTLRRAGEGASEQYF